Below are 10 T cell receptor beta chains sequenced from a single sample in a study of identical twins. A single record per CDR3 protein comes from TCRdb applying MiXCR to the 5' RACE reads. The sample records 270,000 or so distinct CDR3 sequences, approximately 8.3% being singletons. The same data also went into a second study, on yellow fever vaccine responses in identical twins.

Sequencing used CD8+ T cells sorted from blood. These receptors all come from a young woman in good health.

The chain joins TRBV5-6 to TRBJ1-1, with TRBD1 as a possible D gene (5 bases). V was cut by 5 bases and J by 4 bases, with 9 bases left in between. The V gene's germline CDR1 is SGHDT and CDR2 YYEEEE. The CDR3 sequence is 12 residues long. The CDR3 spells CASSHGGTEAFF. The CDR3 bases are TGTGCCAGCAGTCACGGGGGCACTGAAGCTTTCTTT.

V is TRBV9 and J is TRBJ2-6; the match to TRBD1 covers 9 bases. From germline, CDR1 is SGDLS and CDR2 YYNGEE. The CDR3 runs 18 residues. J lost 3 bases, V lost 3 bases, and 10 bases had no gene match. In nucleotides, the CDR3 is TGTGCCAGCAGCGGGAGCGGGACAGGGACAATTGGGGCCAACGTCCTGACTTTC. Its protein is CASSGSGTGTIGANVLTF.

This clonotype appeared many times. Written as DNA, the CDR3 is TGCGCCAGCAGCTTGGATTGGGGGACCTACGAGCAGTACTTC. This gives the protein CASSLDWGTYEQYF. V and J are TRBV5-1 and TRBJ2-7; D might be TRBD1 or TRBD2, each matching 5 bases. Germline lookup yields CDR1 SGHRS and CDR2 YFSETQ. The CDR3 sequence is 14 residues long. Between the trimmed V and J ends, which lost 0 bases and 2 bases, there was a span of 9 bases.

This clonotype occurred a few times. The CDR3 is CASSGFSGTSGHPYEQYF. The CDR3 bases are TGTGCCAGCAGTGGATTTTCCGGGACTAGCGGACACCCCTACGAGCAGTACTTC. The V gene is TRBV27, the J gene TRBJ2-7; 11 nucleotides match TRBD2. This CDR3 spans 18 amino acids. Per germline, CDR1 MNHEY and CDR2 SMNVEV (reference sequence). Trimming at V came to 5 bases and at J to 2 bases, leaving 14 bases not matched to a gene.

This clonotype was seen more than once but under ten times. The chain is built from TRBV29-1 and TRBJ2-2; TRBD1 agrees at 8 bases. Germline V lookup: CDR1 SQVTM, CDR2 ANQGSEA. CDR3 size: 16 residues. The V gene end was trimmed by 0 bases and the J gene end by 3 bases; junction bases not matched to a gene: 6. CDR3 amino acids: CSVEEGQGAYTGELFF. The CDR3 nucleotides are TGCAGCGTTGAAGAAGGGCAGGGGGCGTACACCGGGGAGCTGTTTTTT.

The chain recombines TRBV7-9 with TRBJ2-7; 10 positions match TRBD1. V shed 5 bases, J shed 1 base, and the junction held 5 bases outside the gene matches. The V gene's germline CDR1 is SEHNR and CDR2 FQNEAQ (reference sequence). The CDR3 runs 15 residues. The CDR3 spells CASSAGTGVSYEQYF. Here the CDR3 DNA reads TGTGCCAGCAGCGCCGGGACAGGGGTATCCTACGAGCAGTACTTC.

Ten or more counts support this clonotype. This rearrangement joins TRBV6-2 or TRBV6-3 to TRBJ2-1; D is possibly TRBD1 or TRBD2 (5 bases each). The CDR3 is 11 amino acids. V shed 4 bases and J shed 13 bases, with 11 bases lying between them. In germline, CDR1 is MNHEY, CDR2 SVGEGT. CDR3 coding DNA: TGTGCCAGCAGTTCCTCCTGGGACCAGTTCTTC. This translates into CASSSSWDQFF.

The chain has TRBV6-2 or TRBV6-3 and TRBJ2-1; 7 bases are shared with TRBD1. CDR1 is MNHEY and CDR2 is SVGEGT in the germline V gene. This CDR3 spans 14 amino acids. Trimming took 10 bases from V and 9 from J; bases not matched to a gene: 15. The DNA of the CDR3 is TGTGCCACCCTAGACAGGGTGGAGTCGGGTGAGCAGTTCTTC. It encodes CATLDRVESGEQFF.

The V call is TRBV20-1, the J call TRBJ2-7; the match to TRBD1 covers 9 bases. CDR1 is DFQATT and CDR2 is SNEGSKA in the germline V gene (reference sequence). V trimming: 6 bases; J trimming: 0 bases; junction bases outside the gene matches: 6. The CDR3 length is 14 residues. The DNA for the CDR3 is TGCAGTGCAACCAGGACAGGGGACTCCTACGAGCAGTACTTC. Protein: CSATRTGDSYEQYF.

This clonotype has more than one count but fewer than ten. The chain carries TRBV29-1 and TRBJ1-2; D is uncertain. This CDR3 is built from 11 residues. Deletions cut 2 bases from V and 8 bases from J, with 9 bases between. Germline V gene data show CDR1 as SQVTM and CDR2 as ANQGSEA. In DNA form, the CDR3 reads TGCAGCGTTGAAATAGGGCTAGGCTACACCTTC. Protein product: CSVEIGLGYTF.